Described below is a single TCR beta chain sequence and its context. The antigen is not known. The PCR contained 60 Vbeta and 13 Jbeta primers. In the original processing: A follow-up analysis tallied tens of millions of unique TCR beta chains, 9 million to 11 million shared. Repertoires were generated with immunoSEQ multiplex PCR, while TCRdb's copy carries only in-frame clones and drops some. The V and J calls and clone size are taken from that table; D and trimming were inferred from the DNA. In the table there are about 120,000 clones, about three quarters of which are singletons. This record comes from a study of cytomegalovirus exposure and HLA in healthy donors. V trimming: 6 bases; J trimming: 4 bases; junction bases outside the gene matches: 8. This CDR3 contains 14 residues. Germline CDR1 is MNHEY and CDR2 is SMNVEV (reference sequence). Study-level results: The authors confirmed in vitro that a few CMV-associated chains were specific for CMV antigens. TCR beta V segments were, for the most part, productive about 87% or about 30% of the time in an earlier analysis.

The V call is TRBV27, the J call TRBJ2-7; TRBD2 aligns across 8 bases. This clonotype was obtained from a woman in her forties in good health and CMV-seropositive. The sample comprised PBMCs. As DNA, the CDR3 is TGTGCCAGCAGCTGGATAGCGGGACCATACGAGCAGTACTTC. Its translation is CASSWIAGPYEQYF.